The rows below give T cell receptor beta chains drawn from one sample of a study of blood T cell repertoires in COVID-19. Libraries were prepared by immunoSEQ multiplex PCR; TCRdb keeps only in-frame clonotypes and omits some of them. This sample has around 250,000 clones, with around 85% found just once. Sequencing was performed on peripheral blood. These receptors were collected from a man in his 60s with acute or convalescent COVID-19. The CDR3 runs from the conserved cysteine through the conserved F or W. D genes are given only for firm matches. The size of a clone is reported for some rows only, either as once, few or many, or as a class for expanded clones.

J,D,size,V,CDR3,DNA
TRBJ2-1,TRBD1,.,TRBV4-3,CASSQDDRVAYNEQFF,TGCGCCAGCAGCCAAGATGACAGGGTGGCGTACAATGAGCAGTTCTTC
TRBJ2-4,TRBD2,.,TRBV5-6,CASSLVGREVRNIQYF,TGTGCCAGCAGCTTGGTGGGGCGGGAGGTGCGGAACATTCAGTACTTC
TRBJ1-4,TRBD1,.,TRBV28,CASSFPGQGDEKLFF,TGTGCCAGCAGCTTCCCGGGACAGGGAGACGAAAAACTGTTTTTT
TRBJ1-6,.,.,TRBV10-3,CAISESRGYGGNSPLHF,TGTGCCATCAGTGAGTCGAGAGGCTACGGGGGTAATTCACCCCTCCACTTT
TRBJ1-5,TRBD1,.,TRBV6-5,CASSRTGVGDQPQHF,TGTGCCAGCAGTCGGACAGGGGTAGGGGATCAGCCCCAGCATTTT
TRBJ2-1,TRBD2,.,TRBV7-3,CASSLSGQLAGSSYNEQFF,TGTGCCAGCAGCTTAAGTGGTCAGCTAGCGGGTTCCTCCTACAATGAGCAGTTCTTC
TRBJ2-2,.,.,TRBV19,CASGLSGLGTGELFF,TGTGCCAGTGGGCTTTCGGGACTGGGCACCGGGGAGCTGTTTTTT
TRBJ1-6,.,.,TRBV4-1,CASSQRAPNNSPLHF,TGCGCCAGCAGCCAGAGGGCTCCGAATAATTCACCCCTCCACTTT
TRBJ2-3,.,.,TRBV24-1,CATSAQSYTDTQYF,TGTGCCACCAGTGCGCAATCCTACACAGATACGCAGTATTTT
TRBJ2-7,.,.,TRBV5-1,CASSQDSSSYEQYF,TGCGCCAGCAGCCAAGACTCTAGCTCCTACGAGCAGTACTTC
TRBJ1-5,TRBD1,.,TRBV15,CATSPRDRKNQPQHF,TGTGCCACCAGCCCTAGGGACAGGAAAAATCAGCCCCAGCATTTT
TRBJ2-7,.,.,TRBV5-8,CASNREGRGSYEQYF,TGTGCCAGCAACCGAGAGGGCAGGGGCTCCTACGAGCAGTACTTC
TRBJ1-3,.,.,TRBV19,CASSSSARQLSSGNTIYF,TGTGCCAGTAGTAGTTCGGCGCGACAGCTGAGCTCTGGAAACACCATATATTTT
TRBJ2-7,TRBD1,.,TRBV19,CASPGQGLYEQYF,TGTGCCAGCCCGGGACAGGGTCTCTACGAGCAGTACTTC
TRBJ1-2,.,.,TRBV13,CASSLGGVGRHGYTF,TGTGCCAGCAGCTTAGGAGGGGTCGGACGGCATGGCTACACCTTC
TRBJ1-1,.,once,TRBV5-1,CASSLAASWIGDTEAFF,TGCGCCAGCAGCTTGGCCGCCTCGTGGATCGGGGATACTGAAGCTTTCTTT
TRBJ2-1,TRBD1,.,TRBV10-3,CAISGTTGSNEQFF,TGTGCCATCAGTGGAACGACAGGGAGTAATGAGCAGTTCTTC
TRBJ1-2,TRBD1,.,TRBV24-1,CATSVGTGFGYTF,TGTGCCACCAGTGTGGGGACAGGCTTTGGCTACACCTTC
TRBJ1-3,TRBD1,.,TRBV6-5,CASSGTGAGNTIYF,TGTGCCAGCAGCGGGACAGGGGCTGGAAACACCATATATTTT
TRBJ2-7,.,.,TRBV4-3,CASSLRVAYEQYF,TGCGCCAGCAGCCTTCGGGTCGCCTACGAGCAGTACTTC
TRBJ1-4,.,.,TRBV7-8,CASNPRGGGTNEKLFF,TGTGCCAGCAATCCGCGGGGGGGCGGCACTAATGAAAAACTGTTTTTT
TRBJ1-2,.,.,TRBV7-2,CASSLAFPGLNYGYTF,TGTGCCAGCAGCTTAGCTTTCCCAGGCCTTAACTATGGCTACACCTTC
TRBJ2-1,.,few,TRBV5-1,CASSSAAGRGNEQFF,TGCGCCAGCAGCTCAGCGGCGGGCCGAGGGAATGAGCAGTTCTTC
TRBJ2-3,.,.,TRBV25-1,CASSAYTGNTDTQYF,TGTGCCAGCAGTGCCTATACAGGAAACACAGATACGCAGTATTTT
TRBJ2-7,TRBD2,.,TRBV5-6,CASSLEGLAESYEQYF,TGTGCCAGCAGCTTGGAGGGACTAGCGGAGTCCTACGAGCAGTACTTC
TRBJ1-5,TRBD1,.,TRBV6-2/TRBV6-3,CASSYHGQEGQPQHF,TGTGCCAGCAGTTACCACGGACAGGAAGGTCAGCCCCAGCATTTT
TRBJ1-5,TRBD1,.,TRBV6-4,CASSEAGGLEPQHF,TGTGCCAGCAGTGAGGCAGGGGGCTTGGAGCCCCAGCATTTT
TRBJ2-1,TRBD2,.,TRBV7-3,CASSLNPPSGSFYNEQFF,TGTGCCAGCAGCTTAAATCCCCCTAGCGGGAGTTTCTACAATGAGCAGTTCTTC
TRBJ2-7,.,.,TRBV30,CAWSVRGGSEQYF,TGTGCCTGGAGTGTACGAGGAGGGAGCGAGCAGTACTTC
TRBJ2-6,.,.,TRBV19,CASSILPTSPGANVLTF,TGTGCCAGTAGTATTCTCCCGACTTCACCTGGGGCCAACGTCCTGACTTTC
TRBJ1-5,.,.,TRBV7-2,CASSSGGTLQPQHF,TGTGCCAGCAGCTCCGGGGGAACCCTACAGCCCCAGCATTTT
TRBJ1-1,TRBD1,few,TRBV5-1,CASSPDLTGALRTEAFF,TGCGCCAGCAGCCCCGACTTGACAGGGGCGCTTCGAACTGAAGCTTTCTTT
TRBJ1-1,TRBD1,.,TRBV9,CASSVLDRRYTEAFF,TGTGCCAGCAGCGTATTGGACAGGCGGTACACTGAAGCTTTCTTT
TRBJ1-2,.,few,TRBV28,CASSPTGNTNYGYTF,TGTGCCAGCAGTCCCACAGGGAACACTAACTATGGCTACACCTTC
TRBJ2-5,TRBD2,.,TRBV11-3,CASSLSSGSFETQYF,TGTGCCAGCAGCTTAAGTAGCGGGAGCTTTGAGACCCAGTACTTC
TRBJ1-4,.,.,TRBV15,CATSRGGRGNNEKLFF,TGTGCCACCAGCAGAGGAGGGCGGGGGAATAATGAAAAACTGTTTTTT
TRBJ2-3,.,.,TRBV29-1,CSVEGEGGTDTQYF,TGCAGCGTTGAGGGGGAGGGGGGCACAGATACGCAGTATTTT
TRBJ1-2,TRBD1,.,TRBV7-9,CASSLPRTGANYGYTF,TGTGCCAGCAGCTTACCCCGGACAGGGGCCAACTATGGCTACACCTTC
TRBJ1-1,.,few,TRBV28,CASRPSGTWTEAFF,TGTGCCAGCAGGCCCTCCGGGACATGGACTGAAGCTTTCTTT
TRBJ2-7,TRBD2,.,TRBV5-1,CASRMTSGSPYEQYF,TGCGCCAGCAGAATGACTAGCGGGTCTCCCTACGAGCAGTACTTC
TRBJ2-7,TRBD1,.,TRBV6-5,CASSKRPGQSYEQYF,TGTGCCAGCAGCAAACGACCGGGACAGTCCTACGAGCAGTACTTC
TRBJ2-7,TRBD1,once,TRBV9,CASSAQQGPTYEQYF,TGTGCCAGCAGTGCCCAACAGGGGCCAACCTACGAGCAGTACTTC
TRBJ2-1,.,.,TRBV7-2,CASSLGGVNEQFF,TGTGCCAGCAGCTTAGGTGGAGTCAATGAGCAGTTCTTC
TRBJ1-2,.,.,TRBV2,CASSPNRATNSFGYTF,TGTGCCAGCAGTCCCAACAGGGCGACTAATTCCTTTGGCTACACCTTC
TRBJ1-5,.,.,TRBV28,CASSFERGYQPQHF,TGTGCCAGCAGTTTCGAAAGGGGTTATCAGCCCCAGCATTTT
TRBJ2-2,.,medium-sized,TRBV9,CASSVVPPPTGELFF,TGTGCCAGCAGCGTAGTCCCCCCTCCCACCGGGGAGCTGTTTTTT
TRBJ1-2,.,few,TRBV12-3/TRBV12-4,CASSWRGSYGYTF,TGTGCCAGCAGTTGGAGGGGAAGCTATGGCTACACCTTC
TRBJ1-2,.,.,TRBV14,CASSQPDSRYTF,TGTGCCAGCAGCCAACCGGACAGCCGGTACACCTTC
TRBJ1-5,.,.,TRBV21-1,CASTHLVLGPINQPQHF,TGTGCCAGCACCCATTTGGTCTTGGGGCCTATCAATCAGCCCCAGCATTTT
TRBJ2-2,TRBD2,.,TRBV13,CASSLARSGSDTGELFF,TGTGCCAGCAGCTTAGCCCGTAGCGGGAGCGACACCGGGGAGCTGTTTTTT
TRBJ2-3,.,.,TRBV5-4,CASSLGQTSTDTQYF,TGTGCCAGCAGCTTGGGGCAGACTAGCACAGATACGCAGTATTTT
TRBJ2-5,.,.,TRBV6-2/TRBV6-3,CASSSRPLLQGGETQYF,TGTGCCAGCAGTTCGCGCCCTTTACTTCAGGGGGGCGAGACCCAGTACTTC